A single sample is the source of the 21 T cell receptor beta chains below, sequenced in a study of T cell responses to AZD1222 COVID-19 vaccine. Repertoires were generated with immunoSEQ multiplex PCR, while TCRdb's copy carries only in-frame clones and drops some. This repertoire shows approximately 80,000 clones, roughly 88% found once; its top ten account for around 3.6%. The specimen comprised peripheral blood, sampled 28 days after the second AZD1222 dose. The receptors come from an adult who received the AZD1222 COVID-19 vaccine.

The rearrangement uses TRBV5-1 and TRBJ2-2; 7 positions match TRBD2. V gave up 7 bases and J gave up 1 base; unmatched junction bases: 4. Germline CDR1 SGHRS, CDR2 YFSETQ. The CDR3 consists of 14 residues. CDR3 coding DNA: TGCGCCAGCCAAGAGCGGGAGAACACCGGGGAGCTGTTTTTT. This translates into CASQERENTGELFF.

The chain has TRBV6-5 and TRBJ1-6; no clear D. V was shortened by 4 bases and J by 8 bases, with 3 bases between the two germline ends. The CDR3 totals 11 residues. Germline lookup yields CDR1 MNHEY and CDR2 SVGAGI. In DNA form, the CDR3 reads TGTGCCAGCAGTTGGGATTCACCCCTCCACTTT. Protein: CASSWDSPLHF.

The chain carries TRBV7-8 and TRBJ1-3, with D tentatively TRBD1 (6 bases). This CDR3 is built from 15 residues. Per germline, CDR1 SGHVS and CDR2 FQNEAQ. V dropped 5 bases and J dropped 0 bases, with 11 bases sitting between them. The CDR3 protein is CASSGTGHSGNTIYF. As DNA, the CDR3 is TGTGCCAGCAGCGGAACAGGGCACTCTGGAAACACCATATATTTT.

The rearrangement links TRBV7-2 to TRBJ1-4; no definite D call. Germline V gene lookup returns CDR1 SGHTA and CDR2 FQGNSA. The V and J ends lost 8 bases and 6 bases respectively, with 13 bases between them. CDR3 length equals 13 residues. CDR3 sequence (DNA): TGTGCCAGCCGATCCTATGCTGATGAAAAACTGTTTTTT. This gives the protein CASRSYADEKLFF.

The rearrangement joins TRBV6-2 or TRBV6-3 to TRBJ2-3, with a weak D call TRBD1 (5 bases). The CDR3 contains 14 residues. The germline gives CDR1 MNHEY, CDR2 SVGEGT. Trimming shortened V by 6 bases and J by 2 bases, and 12 bases separated the two germline ends. The CDR3 nucleotides read TGTGCCAGCAGCGAGGACACATCCACAGATACGCAGTATTTT. Translated, it gives CASSEDTSTDTQYF.

The chain employs TRBV19 and TRBJ1-3; possible D gene TRBD1, 6 bases. This CDR3 has 15 residues. Germline values: CDR1 LNHDA, CDR2 SQIVND (reference sequence). V lost 4 bases, J lost 0 bases, and 10 bases lay in between. The CDR3 region has the DNA TGTGCCAGTAGTAGCAACAGGGACTCTGGAAACACCATATATTTT. Protein product: CASSSNRDSGNTIYF.

The chain couples TRBV7-8 to TRBJ1-2; no firm D call. Germline lookup yields CDR1 SGHVS and CDR2 FQNEAQ. The CDR3 extends over 15 amino acids. V lost 3 bases and J 5 bases, leaving 16 bases between the germline ends. The CDR3 here is CASSLNSHLRYGYTF. CDR3 DNA: TGTGCCAGCAGCTTGAACAGCCATCTCAGGTATGGCTACACCTTC.

The J gene is TRBJ2-5, the V gene TRBV9; D remains ambiguous. Germline V gene data show CDR1 as SGDLS and CDR2 as YYNGEE. This CDR3 comprises 12 residues. V was clipped by 4 bases and J by 5 bases, with 9 bases between them. The CDR3 DNA is TGTGCCAGCAGCTCAGGCTCCGAGACCCAGTACTTC. Translating gives CASSSGSETQYF.

The V call is TRBV10-1, the J call TRBJ1-1; TRBD1 agrees at 8 bases. Germline V CDR1 and CDR2: WNHNN, SYGVQD (reference sequence). This CDR3 comprises 15 residues. Losses at the gene ends were 2 bases for V and 2 bases for J; bases not matched to a gene: 4. The CDR3 DNA follows: TGCGCCAGCAGTGAGGCGACAGGGGCCAACACTGAAGCTTTCTTT. Protein product: CASSEATGANTEAFF.

The V call is TRBV27, the J call TRBJ1-2; D is perhaps TRBD1 (6 bases). This CDR3 contains 13 residues. V lost 6 bases to trimming and J lost 5 bases, with 13 bases between them. The V gene's germline CDR1 is MNHEY and CDR2 SMNVEV (reference sequence). CDR3 amino acids: CASRQGVGYGYTF. DNA for the CDR3: TGTGCCAGCAGACAGGGCGTAGGGTATGGCTACACCTTC.

The genes are TRBV4-3 and TRBJ2-7, with D tentatively TRBD1 (6 bases). The CDR3 extends over 15 amino acids. Trimming cost V 1 base and J 0 bases, with 10 bases left between them. The germline V gene encodes CDR1 LGHNA and CDR2 YSLEER. CDR3 DNA sequence: TGCGCCAGCAGCCAAGGCGACAGGAGCTCCTACGAGCAGTACTTC. Translation gives CASSQGDRSSYEQYF.

V is TRBV7-3 and J is TRBJ2-2; possibly TRBD2 for D (6 bases). The CDR3 is made up of 13 amino acids. V lost 4 bases to trimming and J lost 7 bases, with 10 bases between them. Germline lookup yields CDR1 SGHTA and CDR2 FQGTGA. The CDR3 is CASSYSGGGELFF. Written as DNA, the CDR3 is TGTGCCAGCAGCTATAGCGGTGGCGGGGAGCTGTTTTTT. The full variable domain, its missing parts supplied by reference TRBV7-3 and TRBJ2-2, is GAGVSQTPSNKVTEKGKYVELRCDPISGHTALYWYRQSLGQGPEFLIYFQGTGAADDSGLPNDRFFAVRPEGSVSTLKIQRTERGDSAVYLCASSYSGGGELFFGEGSRLTVL.

The chain links TRBV19 to TRBJ1-4; D is possibly TRBD1 (5 bases). CDR3 length: 17 residues. Trimming removed 1 base from V and 7 bases from J, with 19 bases in between. Germline CDR1 LNHDA, CDR2 SQIVND (reference sequence). The CDR3 nucleotides read TGTGCCAGTAGTATAGGTATCGGATCTCAGGGTGGTGAAAAACTGTTTTTT. Protein product: CASSIGIGSQGGEKLFF.

The V gene is TRBV7-3, the J gene TRBJ1-1; D gene ambiguous. Germline assignment: CDR1 SGHTA and CDR2 FQGTGA. The CDR3 consists of 13 residues. V lost 5 bases and J 2 bases, leaving 9 bases between the germline ends. CDR3 sequence: CASSATANTEAFF. Written as DNA, the CDR3 is TGTGCCAGCAGCGCTACGGCCAACACTGAAGCTTTCTTT.

J is TRBJ2-1 and V is TRBV5-8; 7 nucleotides agree with TRBD2. The V segment lost 0 bases and the J segment 3 bases; nucleotides outside the gene matches: 3. The CDR3 consists of 15 residues. The germline V gene has CDR1 SGHTS and CDR2 YDEGEE. CDR3 sequence reads: CASSLAGTNYNEQFF. Written as DNA, the CDR3 is TGTGCCAGCAGCTTGGCCGGGACTAACTACAATGAGCAGTTCTTC.

The rearrangement links TRBV7-2 to TRBJ2-4; TRBD2 matches at 10 bases. V was pared by 5 bases and J by 1 base, with 11 bases of the junction left unmatched. The germline V gene has CDR1 SGHTA and CDR2 FQGNSA. This CDR3 is 18 amino acids long. The CDR3 DNA is TGTGCCAGCAGCCCCACTAGCGGGGTTCCTTCTGCCAAAAACATTCAGTACTTC. It specifies CASSPTSGVPSAKNIQYF.

A single count supports this clone. V and J are TRBV28 and TRBJ2-3; D not certain. Trimming took 5 bases from V and 0 from J, leaving 9 bases between them. CDR1 MDHEN and CDR2 SYDVKM come from the germline V gene. This CDR3 is built from 14 residues. DNA of the CDR3: TGTGCCAGCAGTCCTAATCATAGCACAGATACGCAGTATTTT. Translated, it gives CASSPNHSTDTQYF.

V and J are TRBV18 and TRBJ1-6; 7 nucleotides line up with TRBD1. This CDR3 spans 15 amino acids. Germline V gene lookup returns CDR1 KGHSH and CDR2 LQKENI. V lost 5 bases, J lost 5 bases, and 6 bases stayed unmatched. The CDR3 here is CASSSYTGDNSPLHF. Here the CDR3 DNA reads TGTGCCAGCTCATCATACACAGGGGATAATTCACCCCTCCACTTT.

V and J are TRBV28 and TRBJ2-2; D tentatively fits TRBD1 or TRBD2 (5 bases each). This CDR3 is built from 19 residues. Germline V lookup: CDR1 MDHEN, CDR2 SYDVKM. The ends were cut back, 5 bases at V and 2 bases at J, with 24 bases in the middle. The CDR3 nucleotides are TGTGCCAGCAGTCCGTACCGGGCAGGGACCCTCCTTAACACCGGGGAGCTGTTTTTT. This sequence encodes CASSPYRAGTLLNTGELFF.

The rearrangement joins TRBV6-5 to TRBJ1-1; D gene uncertain. The CDR3 is 13 residues long. The ends were cut back, 5 bases at V and 1 base at J, with 8 bases in the middle. CDR1 is MNHEY and CDR2 is SVGAGI in the germline V gene. CDR3 in amino acids: CASSIQPNTEAFF. For the CDR3, the DNA is TGTGCCAGCAGTATACAGCCGAACACTGAAGCTTTCTTT.

The gene calls are TRBV19 and TRBJ1-3; a weak D match, TRBD1 (5 bases). The CDR3 runs 12 residues. Trimming took 6 bases from V and 3 from J, leaving 6 bases between them. Per germline, CDR1 LNHDA and CDR2 SQIVND (reference sequence). The DNA for the CDR3 is TGTGCCAGTAGCCAGGGTGGAAACACCATATATTTT. This gives the protein CASSQGGNTIYF.